Only a few counts were recorded for the clone carrying this T cell receptor beta chain. This record belongs to a study of T-cell reconstitution after alpha-beta-depleted transplantation in children. Germline loops: CDR1 LGHDT, CDR2 YNNKEL (reference sequence). The V gene lost 3 bases and the J gene lost 3 bases, with 17 bases spanning the gap. This CDR3 spans 16 amino acids. Preparation of the TCRbeta library involved a method that used unique molecular identifiers. Each CDR3 protein gets one entry after TCRdb re-called the PCR reads with MiXCR. The profile shows 100,000 or so distinct CDR3 sequences, 10% to 15% of them singletons.

The V call is TRBV3-1, the J call TRBJ1-1; D is perhaps TRBD1 (6 bases). The source of this sequence is a human donor who donated a stem cell graft to a child with inherited bone marrow failure. The sequences come from PBMCs from the stem cell graft donor, collected from the stem cell graft. DNA of the CDR3: TGTGCCAGCAGCCATCAGAACGGACAGCCCGACACTGAAGCTTTCTTT. The encoded protein is CASSHQNGQPDTEAFF.